This is a list of T cell receptor beta chains from one sample in a study of T cell changes during pregnancy in multiple sclerosis. TCRdb keeps only in-frame clones here, not all; method: immunoSEQ multiplex PCR. Counted here are about 47,000 clones, more than 85% occurring once; the ten biggest clones make up about 0.99%. Here the sequenced sample was peripheral blood, taken after pregnancy. These receptors were obtained from a female donor with multiple sclerosis, enrolled in a pregnancy study. The CDR3 runs from the conserved cysteine through the conserved F or W. The order of the fields is V gene, D gene, J gene, clone size, CDR3 protein, CDR3 DNA. D genes are given only for firm matches. Size is stated for part of the rows, as once, few or many counts, or as a class when the clone is expanded.

TRBV6-4	.	TRBJ1-5	.	CASSATENQPQHF	TGTGCCAGCAGTGCAACAGAGAATCAGCCCCAGCATTTT
TRBV7-9	.	TRBJ1-6	.	CAAAKGDSPLHF	TGTGCCGCAGCAAAGGGGGATTCACCCCTCCACTTT
TRBV6-1	.	TRBJ2-5	.	CASTWGLQETQYF	TGTGCCAGCACTTGGGGCCTCCAGGAGACCCAGTACTTC
TRBV7-2	TRBD2	TRBJ2-1	.	CASSSTAGTSGGGGYEQFF	TGTGCCAGCAGCTCTACAGCTGGCACTAGCGGTGGCGGGGGCTATGAGCAGTTCTTC
TRBV18	.	TRBJ1-3	.	CASSSLSSGNTIYF	TGTGCCAGCTCATCGTTGAGTTCTGGAAACACCATATATTTT
TRBV10-3	.	TRBJ2-1	.	CAISDSSSYNEQFF	TGTGCCATCAGTGATTCCAGCTCCTACAATGAGCAGTTCTTC
TRBV11-3	TRBD2	TRBJ2-3	once	CASSLTSGGWTDTQYF	TGTGCCAGCAGCTTAACCAGCGGGGGTTGGACAGATACGCAGTATTTT
TRBV27	TRBD1	TRBJ1-1	.	CASSSLGQVNTEAFF	TGTGCCAGCAGTTCCCTGGGACAGGTGAACACTGAAGCTTTCTTT
TRBV5-1	TRBD1	TRBJ1-1	.	CASSLGQGATEAFF	TGCGCCAGCAGCTTGGGACAGGGAGCGACTGAAGCTTTCTTT
TRBV6-1	TRBD2	TRBJ2-5	once	CASSPSGDQETQYF	TGTGCCAGCAGTCCTAGCGGGGACCAAGAGACCCAGTACTTC
TRBV14	.	TRBJ1-6	once	CASSQEGVASPLHF	TGTGCCAGCAGCCAAGAAGGGGTTGCATCACCCCTCCACTTT
TRBV5-1	.	TRBJ1-2	.	CASSFDRSGYTF	TGCGCCAGCAGCTTCGACAGGTCTGGCTACACCTTC
TRBV5-1	TRBD2	TRBJ2-3	.	CASSQGLAGVHTQYF	TGCGCCAGCAGCCAAGGACTAGCGGGGGTTCATACGCAGTATTTT
TRBV4-3	TRBD1	TRBJ1-5	.	CASSQDRGRGSSQPQHF	TGCGCCAGCAGCCAAGATCGTGGCAGGGGGTCGAGTCAGCCCCAGCATTTT
TRBV2	TRBD2	TRBJ2-1	.	CASSGLAGGPTSSYNEQFF	TGTGCCAGCAGTGGACTAGCGGGGGGCCCCACTAGCTCCTACAATGAGCAGTTCTTC
TRBV19	.	TRBJ2-3	.	CASSSGSTDTQYF	TGTGCCAGTAGTAGCGGCAGCACAGATACGCAGTATTTT
TRBV10-3	TRBD1	TRBJ1-2	.	CAISESRGDRGIFLGYTF	TGTGCCATCAGTGAGTCGAGAGGGGACAGGGGCATATTCCTTGGCTACACCTTC
TRBV7-8	TRBD2	TRBJ2-3	.	CASSLERLAGRTDTQYF	TGTGCCAGCAGCTTAGAGAGATTAGCGGGACGCACAGATACGCAGTATTTT
TRBV4-3	TRBD1	TRBJ1-2	.	CASSQTRRTTGVYGYTF	TGCGCCAGCAGCCAAACACGGCGGACAACAGGGGTATATGGCTACACCTTC
TRBV7-9	TRBD2	TRBJ2-7	.	CASSQSGGEQYF	TGTGCCAGCAGCCAAAGCGGGGGCGAGCAGTACTTC
TRBV6-5	TRBD1	TRBJ2-3	.	CASRTQGAPLNTQYF	TGTGCCAGCAGGACCCAGGGGGCCCCTCTCAATACGCAGTATTTT
TRBV5-5	TRBD1	TRBJ2-2	.	CASSLLGGDTGELFF	TGTGCCAGCAGCTTGTTAGGGGGCGACACCGGGGAGCTGTTTTTT
TRBV7-2	TRBD1	TRBJ1-5	.	CASKGTGGVNQPQHF	TGTGCCAGCAAAGGGACAGGGGGCGTCAATCAGCCCCAGCATTTT
TRBV10-3	.	TRBJ2-7	once	CAIKSSSYEQYF	TGTGCCATCAAAAGCTCATCCTACGAGCAGTACTTC
TRBV28	TRBD1	TRBJ1-2	.	CATQFRGQGFDYGYTF	TGTGCCACCCAGTTCAGGGGACAGGGGTTTGACTATGGCTACACCTTC
TRBV5-4	.	TRBJ1-5	.	CASSLARRGGQPQHF	TGTGCCAGCAGCTTGGCTCGGCGAGGAGGTCAGCCCCAGCATTTT
TRBV7-9	.	TRBJ1-2	.	CASSLEEGYTF	TGTGCCAGCAGCTTGGAGGAAGGCTACACCTTC
TRBV7-2	TRBD1	TRBJ1-2	.	CASNNRGREVRGYTF	TGTGCCAGCAACAACAGGGGGCGCGAGGTGCGGGGCTACACCTTC
TRBV7-8	TRBD1	TRBJ2-7	.	CASSLRDFPGGSAYEQYF	TGTGCCAGCAGCTTAAGGGACTTTCCAGGGGGCTCAGCCTACGAGCAGTACTTC
TRBV4-2	.	TRBJ2-6	.	CASSQDEANSGANVLTF	TGTGCCAGCAGCCAAGATGAGGCGAACTCTGGGGCCAACGTCCTGACTTTC
TRBV5-1	TRBD1	TRBJ2-3	.	CASSLGGGADTQYF	TGCGCCAGCAGCTTGGGAGGGGGCGCAGATACGCAGTATTTT
TRBV5-5	.	TRBJ1-6	few	CASSLGGRDRPPLHF	TGTGCCAGCAGCTTGGGGGGCAGGGATAGGCCACCCCTCCACTTT
TRBV5-6	TRBD1	TRBJ2-7	.	CASSQDRVLEQYF	TGTGCCAGCAGCCAAGACAGGGTTCTCGAGCAGTACTTC
TRBV4-1	.	TRBJ1-2	.	CASSQGGLQGSGYGYTF	TGCGCCAGCAGCCAAGGGGGTTTACAGGGTTCTGGCTATGGCTACACCTTC
TRBV4-3	.	TRBJ1-5	.	CASSQTVLDTDQPQHF	TGCGCCAGCAGCCAAACGGTCCTCGACACCGATCAGCCCCAGCATTTT
TRBV5-6	TRBD2	TRBJ2-7	.	CASSLAELAGWEQYF	TGTGCCAGCAGCTTGGCCGAACTAGCGGGTTGGGAGCAGTACTTC
TRBV9	.	TRBJ2-7	.	CASSVGSASYEQYF	TGTGCCAGCAGCGTCGGTAGCGCCTCCTACGAGCAGTACTTC
TRBV2	.	TRBJ2-1	.	CASREGGADLNEQFF	TGTGCCAGCAGGGAGGGGGGGGCCGACCTTAATGAGCAGTTCTTC
TRBV7-8	.	TRBJ1-1	.	CASSFGAHMNTEAFF	TGTGCCAGCAGCTTTGGGGCCCACATGAACACTGAAGCTTTCTTT
TRBV5-5	TRBD1	TRBJ1-5	.	CASSRTGGNQPQHF	TGTGCCAGCAGCAGAACAGGGGGGAATCAGCCCCAGCATTTT
TRBV7-2	.	TRBJ1-1	.	CASSWREVNTEAFF	TGTGCCAGCAGCTGGCGCGAGGTGAACACTGAAGCTTTCTTT
TRBV28	.	TRBJ1-2	few	CASRGSSYGYTF	TGTGCCAGCCGGGGTTCGAGCTATGGCTACACCTTC
TRBV5-5	TRBD1	TRBJ1-6	once	CASSEDRVSYSPLHF	TGTGCCAGCAGCGAAGACAGGGTGAGTTATTCACCCCTCCACTTT
TRBV2	.	TRBJ2-3	.	CASMERTLDTQYF	TGTGCCAGCATGGAGCGGACCCTAGATACGCAGTATTTT
TRBV4-3	TRBD1	TRBJ1-1	.	CASSQDLVGTVNTEAFF	TGCGCCAGCAGCCAAGATCTTGTCGGGACAGTGAACACTGAAGCTTTCTTT
TRBV6-6	TRBD1	TRBJ1-4	.	CASSYWDSGGVEKLFF	TGTGCCAGCAGTTACTGGGACAGTGGAGGAGTGGAAAAACTGTTTTTT
TRBV29-1	.	TRBJ2-3	.	CSVVGRQRTDTQYF	TGCAGCGTTGTGGGGCGGCAACGCACAGATACGCAGTATTTT
TRBV5-1	TRBD2	TRBJ2-7	.	CASSLITSGGNPEQYF	TGCGCCAGCAGCCTGATAACTAGCGGGGGGAATCCCGAGCAGTACTTC
TRBV27	TRBD1	TRBJ2-7	few	CASSLSGQGAYEQYF	TGTGCCAGCAGTTTGAGCGGACAGGGGGCTTACGAGCAGTACTTC
TRBV20-1	TRBD1	TRBJ2-7	.	CAGDRLYEQYF	TGCGCCGGGGACAGACTTTACGAGCAGTACTTC
TRBV27	TRBD1	TRBJ1-2	.	CASSFTGALPPNYGYTF	TGTGCCAGCAGTTTCACAGGGGCGCTCCCTCCTAACTATGGCTACACCTTC
TRBV4-1	.	TRBJ2-7	.	CASSALGGLGEQYF	TGCGCCAGCAGTGCCCTGGGGGGGCTAGGGGAGCAGTACTTC
TRBV19	.	TRBJ1-1	.	CASSILQVKFNTEAFF	TGTGCCAGTAGTATATTACAGGTAAAGTTCAACACTGAAGCTTTCTTT